This TCR beta chain was recorded in a study of T cells in localized non-small cell lung cancer. The study, taken as a whole, reports: Prolonged overall survival went with higher T cell density in the blood. Among the tissues sampled, uninvolved adjacent lung had the highest T cell clonality, above tumor.

With respect to this clone: What it binds is not known.

Germline CDR1 reads GTSNPN; CDR2 reads SVGIG (reference sequence). The CDR3 sequence is 17 residues long. J lost 1 base, V lost 1 base, and 8 bases had no gene match. Profiling relied on immunoSEQ multiplex PCR, and the TCRdb table lists in-frame clones only, not all of them. This table has approximately 30,000 clones, roughly 87% appearing once. This clonotype was sampled from a woman aged 35 to 69 with stage III lung adenocarcinoma. The sample consisted of peripheral blood mononuclear cells, taken before any cancer treatment. The genes are TRBV30 and TRBJ2-7; 12 positions agree with TRBD2. CDR3 in amino acids: CAWSGLAGEEFSYEQYF. CDR3 sequence (DNA): TGTGCCTGGAGTGGACTAGCGGGAGAAGAGTTTTCCTACGAGCAGTACTTC.